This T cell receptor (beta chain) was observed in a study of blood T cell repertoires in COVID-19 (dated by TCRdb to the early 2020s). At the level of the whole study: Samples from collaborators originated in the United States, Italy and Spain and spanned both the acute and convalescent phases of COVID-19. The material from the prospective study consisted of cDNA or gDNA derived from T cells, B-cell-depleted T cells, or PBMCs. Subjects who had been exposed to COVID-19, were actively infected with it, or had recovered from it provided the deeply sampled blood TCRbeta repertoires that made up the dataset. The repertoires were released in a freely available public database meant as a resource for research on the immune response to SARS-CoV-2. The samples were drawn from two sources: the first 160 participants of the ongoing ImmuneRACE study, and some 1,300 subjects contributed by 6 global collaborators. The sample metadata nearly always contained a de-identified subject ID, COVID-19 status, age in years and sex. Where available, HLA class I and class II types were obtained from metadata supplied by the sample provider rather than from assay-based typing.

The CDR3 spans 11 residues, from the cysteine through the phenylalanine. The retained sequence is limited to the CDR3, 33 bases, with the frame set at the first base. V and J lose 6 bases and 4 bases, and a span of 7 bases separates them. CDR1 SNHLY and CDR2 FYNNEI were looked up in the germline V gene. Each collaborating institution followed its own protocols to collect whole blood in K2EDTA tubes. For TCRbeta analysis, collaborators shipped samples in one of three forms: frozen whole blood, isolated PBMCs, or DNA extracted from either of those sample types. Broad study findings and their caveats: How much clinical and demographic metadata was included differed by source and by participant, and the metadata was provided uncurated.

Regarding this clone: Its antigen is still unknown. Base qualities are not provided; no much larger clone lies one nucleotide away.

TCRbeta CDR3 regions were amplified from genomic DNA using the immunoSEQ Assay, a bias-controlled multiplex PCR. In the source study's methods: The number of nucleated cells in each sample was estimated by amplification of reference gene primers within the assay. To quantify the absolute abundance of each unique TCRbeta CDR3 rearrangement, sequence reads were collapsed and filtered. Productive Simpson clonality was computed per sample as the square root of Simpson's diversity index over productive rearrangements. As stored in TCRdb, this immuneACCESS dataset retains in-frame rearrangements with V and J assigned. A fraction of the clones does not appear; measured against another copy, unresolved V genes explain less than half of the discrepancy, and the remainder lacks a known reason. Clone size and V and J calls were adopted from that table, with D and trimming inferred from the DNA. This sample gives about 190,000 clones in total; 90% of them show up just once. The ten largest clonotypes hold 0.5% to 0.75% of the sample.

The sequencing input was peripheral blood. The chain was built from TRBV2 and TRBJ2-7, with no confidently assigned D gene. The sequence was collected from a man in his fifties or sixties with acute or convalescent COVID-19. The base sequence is TGTGCCAGCAGATACAGTTACGAGCAGTACTTC. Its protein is CASRYSYEQYF.